Listed below are T cell receptor beta chains from one sample, sequenced in a study of T cell responses to AZD1222 COVID-19 vaccine. The table came from immunoSEQ multiplex PCR; TCRdb's copy has only in-frame clones and leaves some out. Altogether around 150,000 clones are present, around nine tenths being singletons, with the ten largest covering 3% to 3.5%. The input for sequencing was peripheral blood, taken 28 days after the second AZD1222 dose. Receptors were obtained from an adult who received the AZD1222 COVID-19 vaccine. The CDR3 runs from the conserved cysteine through the conserved F or W. The D gene is left open where the match is weak.

TRBV6-6	TRBJ1-5	NA	CASSSGTRGNQPQHF
TRBV29-1	TRBJ2-7	NA	CSVEADSYEQYF
TRBV5-1	TRBJ2-3	NA	CASSLSLTTRTDTQYF
TRBV6-4	TRBJ1-2	NA	CASSDSSGVRGYTF
TRBV5-4	TRBJ1-6	NA	CASSLRGVTYNSPLHF
TRBV30	TRBJ2-7	TRBD1	CAWSHGTDYEQYF
TRBV7-9	TRBJ1-1	NA	CASSLRREHKNTEAFF
TRBV11-2	TRBJ2-5	TRBD1	CASSFFGRQGRETQYF
TRBV10-3	TRBJ2-1	NA	CAITTVNNEQFF
TRBV5-6	TRBJ2-1	TRBD1	CASSFPGQQAPPGYNEQFF